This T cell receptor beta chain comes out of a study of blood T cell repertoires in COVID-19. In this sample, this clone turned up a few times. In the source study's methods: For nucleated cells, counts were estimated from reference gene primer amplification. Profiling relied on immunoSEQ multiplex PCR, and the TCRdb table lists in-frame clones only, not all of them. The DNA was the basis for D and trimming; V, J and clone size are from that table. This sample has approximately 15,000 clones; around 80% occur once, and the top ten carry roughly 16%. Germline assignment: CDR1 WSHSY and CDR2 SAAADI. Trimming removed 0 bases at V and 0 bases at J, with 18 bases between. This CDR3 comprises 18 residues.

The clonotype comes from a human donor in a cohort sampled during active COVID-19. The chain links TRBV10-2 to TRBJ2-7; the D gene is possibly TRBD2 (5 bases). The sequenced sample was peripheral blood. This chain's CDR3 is CASSESLASLAVSYEQYF. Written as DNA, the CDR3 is TGCGCCAGCAGTGAGTCGCTAGCAAGCCTGGCGGTCTCCTACGAGCAGTACTTC.